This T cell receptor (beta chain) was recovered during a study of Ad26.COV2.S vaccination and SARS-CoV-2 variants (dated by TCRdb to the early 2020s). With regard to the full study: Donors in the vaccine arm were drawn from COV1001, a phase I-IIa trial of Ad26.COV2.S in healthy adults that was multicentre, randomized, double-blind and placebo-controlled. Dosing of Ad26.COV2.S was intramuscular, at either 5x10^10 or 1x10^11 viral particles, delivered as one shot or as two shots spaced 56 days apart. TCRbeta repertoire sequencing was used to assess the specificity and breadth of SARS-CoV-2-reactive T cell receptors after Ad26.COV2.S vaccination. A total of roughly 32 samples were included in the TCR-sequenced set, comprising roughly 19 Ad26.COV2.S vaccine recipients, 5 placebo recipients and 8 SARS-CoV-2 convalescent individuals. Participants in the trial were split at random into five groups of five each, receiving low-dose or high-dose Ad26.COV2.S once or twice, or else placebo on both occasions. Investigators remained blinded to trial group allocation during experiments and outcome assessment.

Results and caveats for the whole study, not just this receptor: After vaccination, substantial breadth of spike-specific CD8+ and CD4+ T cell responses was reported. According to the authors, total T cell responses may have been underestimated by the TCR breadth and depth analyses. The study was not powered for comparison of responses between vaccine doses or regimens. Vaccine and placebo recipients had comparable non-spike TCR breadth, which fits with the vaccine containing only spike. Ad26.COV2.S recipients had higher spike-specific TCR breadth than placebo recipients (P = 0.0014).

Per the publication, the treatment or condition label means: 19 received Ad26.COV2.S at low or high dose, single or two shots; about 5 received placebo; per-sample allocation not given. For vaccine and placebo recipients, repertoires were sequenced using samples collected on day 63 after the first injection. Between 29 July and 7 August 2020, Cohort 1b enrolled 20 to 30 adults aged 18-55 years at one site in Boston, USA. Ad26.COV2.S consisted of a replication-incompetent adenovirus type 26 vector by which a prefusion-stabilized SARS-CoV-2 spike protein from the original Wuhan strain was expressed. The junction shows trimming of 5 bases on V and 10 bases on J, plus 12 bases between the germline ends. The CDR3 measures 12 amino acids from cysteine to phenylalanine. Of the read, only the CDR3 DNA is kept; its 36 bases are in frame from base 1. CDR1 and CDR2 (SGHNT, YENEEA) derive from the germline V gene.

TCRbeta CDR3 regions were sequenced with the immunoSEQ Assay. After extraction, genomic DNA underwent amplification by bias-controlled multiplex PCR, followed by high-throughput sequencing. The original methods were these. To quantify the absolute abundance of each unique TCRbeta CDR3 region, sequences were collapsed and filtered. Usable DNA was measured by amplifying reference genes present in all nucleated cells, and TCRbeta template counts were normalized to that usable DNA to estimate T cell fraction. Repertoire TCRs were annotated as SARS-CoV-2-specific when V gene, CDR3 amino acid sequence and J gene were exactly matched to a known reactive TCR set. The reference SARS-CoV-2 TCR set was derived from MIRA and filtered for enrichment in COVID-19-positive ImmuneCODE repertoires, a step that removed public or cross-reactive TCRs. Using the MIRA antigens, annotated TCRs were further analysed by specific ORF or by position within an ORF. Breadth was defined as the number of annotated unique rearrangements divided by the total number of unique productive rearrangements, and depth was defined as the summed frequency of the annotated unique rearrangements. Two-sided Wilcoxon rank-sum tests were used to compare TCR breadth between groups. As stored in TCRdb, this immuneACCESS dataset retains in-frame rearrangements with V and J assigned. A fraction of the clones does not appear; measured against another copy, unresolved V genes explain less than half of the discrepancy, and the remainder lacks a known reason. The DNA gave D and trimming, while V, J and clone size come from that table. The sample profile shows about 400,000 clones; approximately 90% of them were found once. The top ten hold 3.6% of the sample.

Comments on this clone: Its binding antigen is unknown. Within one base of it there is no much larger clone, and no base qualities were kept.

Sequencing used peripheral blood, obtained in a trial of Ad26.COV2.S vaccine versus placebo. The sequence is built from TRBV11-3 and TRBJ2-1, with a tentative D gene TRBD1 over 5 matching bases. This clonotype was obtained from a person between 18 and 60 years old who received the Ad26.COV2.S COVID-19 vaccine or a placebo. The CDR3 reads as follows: CASSARPGEQFF. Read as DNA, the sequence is TGTGCCAGCAGCGCCAGACCAGGGGAGCAGTTCTTC.